Below are 13 T cell receptor beta chains sequenced from a single sample in a study of blood T cells in healthy people across ages. A sample-barcoded 5' primer and a J-beta primer mix were used in a second PCR of about 7 to 12 cycles. TCRdb reprocessed the 5' RACE reads via MiXCR and lists one record per CDR3 protein. The sample has about 770,000 distinct CDR3 sequences, around two fifths seen once. Sequenced input: blood. Receptors were obtained from a man between 60 and 75 years old in good health.

In its sample, this clonotype was seen many times. The rearrangement joins TRBV20-1 to TRBJ2-1; TRBD2 is a possible D gene (6 bases). The V and J ends lost 2 bases and 2 bases respectively, with 13 bases between them. The CDR3 has 15 residues. Germline-derived CDR1 and CDR2 are DFQATT and SNEGSKA (reference sequence). The CDR3: CSARMAGSTYNEQFF. Here the CDR3 DNA reads TGCAGTGCTAGAATGGCGGGGAGTACCTACAATGAGCAGTTCTTC.

This chain uses TRBV7-9 with TRBJ2-3, with TRBD2 as a possible D gene (5 bases). Germline V gene sequence: CDR1 SEHNR, CDR2 FQNEAQ (reference sequence). Trimming left V 5 bases short and J 1 base short, with 13 bases between. The CDR3 totals 15 residues. The chain's CDR3 is CASSADNGGTDTQYF. DNA of the CDR3: TGTGCCAGCAGCGCAGATAACGGGGGCACAGATACGCAGTATTTT.

The table lists this clonotype with a few counts. The chain carries TRBV20-1 and TRBJ2-7, with 13 bases lining up with TRBD2. The CDR3 length is 15 residues. The germline gives CDR1 DFQATT, CDR2 SNEGSKA (reference sequence). The trim removed 3 bases at V and 2 bases at J, leaving 4 bases unmatched. This chain's CDR3 is CSASWTSGGTYEQYF. The CDR3 coding sequence is TGCAGTGCTAGCTGGACTAGCGGGGGAACCTACGAGCAGTACTTC.

This clonotype was counted at least ten times. This rearrangement joins TRBV7-2 to TRBJ1-5; no definite D call. V gave up 5 bases and J gave up 4 bases, with 9 bases separating them. Looked up from germline, CDR1 is SGHTA and CDR2 is FQGNSA. The CDR3 is 13 residues long. The CDR3, as DNA: TGTGCCAGCAGCCCAGGAGGTAATCAGCCCCAGCATTTT. Translated: CASSPGGNQPQHF.

This clonotype was found a few times. This chain links TRBV27 with TRBJ2-5; D is unclear. The J call may be incorrect, as the DNA end agrees better with TRBJ2-7. The CDR3 totals 14 residues. Per the germline V gene, CDR1 is MNHEY and CDR2 is SMNVEV (reference sequence). The CDR3 here is CASSLSETTREQYF. DNA of the CDR3: TGTGCCAGCAGTTTATCCGAAACCACTCGCGAGCAGTACTTC.

This chain uses TRBV7-2 with TRBJ1-2, with TRBD1 matching 8 bases. V was clipped by 0 bases and J by 8 bases; unmatched bases: 5. Germline CDR1 is SGHTA and CDR2 is FQGNSA. The CDR3 spans 14 residues. The chain's CDR3 is CASSLADRGGGYTF. The CDR3 DNA sequence: TGTGCCAGCAGCTTAGCTGACAGGGGAGGAGGCTACACCTTC. The full variable domain, in which reference TRBV7-2 and TRBJ1-2 provide the parts outside the CDR3, is GAGVSQSPSNKVTEKGKDVELRCDPISGHTALYWYRQSLGQGLEFLIYFQGNSAPDKSGLPSDRFSAERTGGSVSTLTIQRTQQEDSAVYLCASSLADRGGGYTFGSGTRLTVV.

This chain links TRBV29-1 with TRBJ2-3; possible D gene TRBD1, 5 bases. Germline V gene lookup returns CDR1 SQVTM and CDR2 ANQGSEA. CDR3 length: 15 residues. V was clipped by 8 bases and J by 0 bases, with 18 bases between them. The CDR3 region is CSTRTWGPSTDTQYF. The CDR3 DNA is TGCAGCACCCGGACGTGGGGCCCAAGCACAGATACGCAGTATTTT.

The chain recombines TRBV6-2 or TRBV6-3 with TRBJ2-7, with D possibly being TRBD1 (5 bases). The germline gives CDR1 MNHEY, CDR2 SVGEGT. CDR3 size: 17 residues. V was trimmed by 2 bases and J by 4 bases, leaving 21 bases between them. The CDR3 DNA sequence: TGTGCCAGCAGTTACGGCTCCCAAGGGGCACCTCTATACGAGCAGTACTTC. As protein: CASSYGSQGAPLYEQYF.

J is TRBJ2-5 and V is TRBV11-3; TRBD1 or TRBD2 may be the D gene (5 bases each). Trimming shortened V by 3 bases and J by 11 bases, and 22 bases separated the two germline ends. This CDR3 is 15 amino acids long. Germline V CDR1 and CDR2: SGHNT, YENEEA. DNA of the CDR3: TGTGCCAGCAGCTTGGTCGGGACCGACGGCAGAGAGCAGTACTTC. Protein sequence: CASSLVGTDGREQYF.

The chain has TRBV12-3 or TRBV12-4 and TRBJ1-2, with D unresolved. The V gene lost 7 bases and the J gene lost 9 bases, with 15 bases spanning the gap. There are 12 residues in the CDR3. CDR3 bases: TGTGCCAGCACCCCGGGGTCTGGGAGCTACACCTTC. This codes for CASTPGSGSYTF.

CDR3 bases: TGCAGCGCACTAGCGGGGGGGGCCGGCCATGGCTACACCTTC. Translating it yields CSALAGGAGHGYTF. The chain employs TRBV29-1 and TRBJ1-2; weak D call: TRBD1 (6 bases). Trimming cost V 7 bases and J 6 bases, with 21 bases left between them. This CDR3 has 14 residues. Per the germline V gene, CDR1 is SQVTM and CDR2 is ANQGSEA. Full variable domain (rest looked up from reference TRBV29-1 and TRBJ1-2): SAVISQKPSRDICQRGTSLTIQCQVDSQVTMMFWYRQQPGQSLTLIATANQGSEATYESGFVIDKFPISRPNLTFSTLTVSNMSPEDSSIYLCSALAGGAGHGYTFGSGTRLTVV.

This rearrangement joins TRBV10-3 to TRBJ2-7; TRBD2 matches at 8 bases. Germline assignment: CDR1 ENHRY and CDR2 SYGVKD. V was clipped by 5 bases and J by 3 bases; unmatched bases: 6. The CDR3 consists of 14 residues. The CDR3 nucleotides are TGTGCCATCAGTCCCGGGACTAGGATCTACGAGCAGTACTTC. It specifies CAISPGTRIYEQYF.

This clonotype has more than one count but fewer than ten. The genes are TRBV4-1 and TRBJ2-5; the D gene could be TRBD1 or TRBD2 (5 bases each). The CDR3 is 15 amino acids. V was shortened by 1 base and J by 3 bases, with 12 bases between the two germline ends. Germline assignment: CDR1 MGHRA and CDR2 YSYEKL. CDR3 nucleotides: TGCGCCAGCAGCCAAGCCGGGGCCCTTAAAGAGACCCAGTACTTC. Translated, it gives CASSQAGALKETQYF.